This T cell receptor (beta chain) was found in a study of a mutant IDH1 vaccine in newly diagnosed glioma. With V trimmed by 0 bases and J by 6 bases, 4 bases remained unmatched. Germline V gene lookup returns CDR1 SGDLS and CDR2 YYNGEE. The CDR3 sequence is 14 residues long. Stated time point: week 5, during vaccination. Doses consisted of 300 ug of mutant IDH1 20-mer peptide each, paired with topical imiquimod. Profiled with immunoSEQ multiplex PCR; TCRdb holds only in-frame clones, not every one. The table lists tens of thousands of clones, 75% to 85% of them singletons. This clone was detected a few times. Its antigen remains unidentified.

The starting material was PBMCs, obtained from a glioma patient whose treatment included an IDH1 peptide vaccine. The chain carries TRBV9 and TRBJ2-7, with 9 bases lining up with TRBD1. This clonotype was sampled from a man aged 35-49 years with glioma. The CDR3 sequence: CASSVGGTGFEQYF. The CDR3 nucleotides read TGTGCCAGCAGCGTAGGGGGGACAGGGTTCGAGCAGTACTTC.